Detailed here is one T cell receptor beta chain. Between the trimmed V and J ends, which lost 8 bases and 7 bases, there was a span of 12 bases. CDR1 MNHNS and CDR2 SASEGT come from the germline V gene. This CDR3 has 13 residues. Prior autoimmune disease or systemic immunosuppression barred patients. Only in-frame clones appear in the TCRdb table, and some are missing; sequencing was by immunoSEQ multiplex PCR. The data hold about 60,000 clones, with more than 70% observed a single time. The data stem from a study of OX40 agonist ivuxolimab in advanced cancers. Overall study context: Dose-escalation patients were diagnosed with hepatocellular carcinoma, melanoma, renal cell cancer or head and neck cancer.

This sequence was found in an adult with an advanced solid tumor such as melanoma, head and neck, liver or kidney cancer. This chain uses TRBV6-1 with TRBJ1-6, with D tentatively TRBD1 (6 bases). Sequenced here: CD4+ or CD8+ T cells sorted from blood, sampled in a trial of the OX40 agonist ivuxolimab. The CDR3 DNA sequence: TGTGCCAGCCTGGACAGCAAAAATTCACCCCTCCACTTT. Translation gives CASLDSKNSPLHF.